This TCR beta chain came from a study of blood T cell repertoires in COVID-19. The CDR3 loop spans 11 amino acids. Germline V lookup: CDR1 SQVTM, CDR2 ANQGSEA. V lost 4 bases to trimming and J lost 6 bases, with 7 bases between them. Authors' data handling: Reference gene primer amplification in the assay estimated nucleated cell counts. Clones were read by immunoSEQ multiplex PCR, and TCRdb kept only the in-frame ones, dropping some. V, J and clone size derive from that table, while D and trimming were established from the DNA sequence. This repertoire shows 21,000 or so clones, 83% found once; its top ten account for over 6.5%. This clone has a handful of counts.

This sequence joins TRBV29-1 and TRBJ2-1; D might be TRBD2 (5 bases). Sequencing input: peripheral blood. The sequence was collected from a human donor in a cohort sampled during active COVID-19. The CDR3 sequence is CSVGRINEQFF. CDR3 DNA: TGCAGCGTTGGGAGGATCAATGAGCAGTTCTTC.